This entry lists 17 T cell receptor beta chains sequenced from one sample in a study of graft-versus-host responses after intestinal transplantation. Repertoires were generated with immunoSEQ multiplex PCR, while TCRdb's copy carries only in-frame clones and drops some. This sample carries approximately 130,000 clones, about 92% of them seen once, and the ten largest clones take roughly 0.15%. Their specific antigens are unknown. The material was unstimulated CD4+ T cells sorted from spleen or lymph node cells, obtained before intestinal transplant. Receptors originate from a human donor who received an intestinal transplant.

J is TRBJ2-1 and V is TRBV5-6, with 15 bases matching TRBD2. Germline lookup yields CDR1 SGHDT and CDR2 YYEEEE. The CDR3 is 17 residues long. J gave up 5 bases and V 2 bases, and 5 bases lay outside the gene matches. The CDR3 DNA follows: TGTGCCAGCAGCTTATGGGGACTAGCGGGGGGCAACAATGAGCAGTTCTTC. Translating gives CASSLWGLAGGNNEQFF.

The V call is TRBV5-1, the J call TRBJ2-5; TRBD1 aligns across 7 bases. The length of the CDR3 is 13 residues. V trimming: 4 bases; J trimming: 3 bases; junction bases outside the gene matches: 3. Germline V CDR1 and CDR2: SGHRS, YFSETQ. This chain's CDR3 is CASSPGQEETQYF. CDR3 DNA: TGCGCCAGCAGCCCAGGACAGGAAGAGACCCAGTACTTC. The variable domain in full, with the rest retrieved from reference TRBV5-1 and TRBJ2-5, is KAGVTQTPRYLIKTRGQQVTLSCSPISGHRSVSWYQQTPGQGLQFLFEYFSETQRNKGNFPGRFSGRQFSNSRSEMNVSTLELGDSALYLCASSPGQEETQYFGPGTRLLVL.

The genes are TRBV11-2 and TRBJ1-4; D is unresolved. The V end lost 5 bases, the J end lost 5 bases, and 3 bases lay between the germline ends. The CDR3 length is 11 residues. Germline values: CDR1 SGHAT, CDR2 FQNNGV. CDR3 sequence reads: CASSRNEKLFF. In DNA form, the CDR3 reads TGTGCCAGCAGCCGAAATGAAAAACTGTTTTTT.

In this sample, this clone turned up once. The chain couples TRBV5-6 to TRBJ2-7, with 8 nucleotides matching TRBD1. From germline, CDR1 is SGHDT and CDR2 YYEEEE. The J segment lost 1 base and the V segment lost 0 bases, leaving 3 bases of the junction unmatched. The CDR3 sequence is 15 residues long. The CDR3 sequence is CASSLGQGMSYEQYF. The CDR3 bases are TGTGCCAGCAGCTTGGGACAGGGGATGTCCTACGAGCAGTACTTC.

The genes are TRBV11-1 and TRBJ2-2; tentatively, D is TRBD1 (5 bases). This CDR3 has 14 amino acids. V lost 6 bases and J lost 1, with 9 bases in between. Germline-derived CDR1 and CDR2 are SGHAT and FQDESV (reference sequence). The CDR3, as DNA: TGTGCCAGCAGAACGACAGAGAACACCGGGGAGCTGTTTTTT. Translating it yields CASRTTENTGELFF.

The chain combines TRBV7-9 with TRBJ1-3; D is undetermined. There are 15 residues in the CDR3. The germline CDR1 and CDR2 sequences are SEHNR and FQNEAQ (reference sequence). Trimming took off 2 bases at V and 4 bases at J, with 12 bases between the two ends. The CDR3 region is CASSLRERTGNTIYF. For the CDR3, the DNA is TGTGCCAGCAGCTTACGGGAACGCACGGGAAACACCATATATTTT.

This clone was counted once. This CDR3 is CATSKARGREQYF. CDR3 sequence (DNA): TGTGCCACCAGCAAGGCCCGGGGAAGGGAGCAGTACTTC. This rearrangement joins TRBV15 to TRBJ2-7; D is possibly TRBD2 (5 bases). The germline V and J ends were trimmed by 4 bases and 7 bases, with 14 bases remaining between them. Germline lookup yields CDR1 LNHNV and CDR2 YYDKDF (reference sequence). There are 13 residues in the CDR3.

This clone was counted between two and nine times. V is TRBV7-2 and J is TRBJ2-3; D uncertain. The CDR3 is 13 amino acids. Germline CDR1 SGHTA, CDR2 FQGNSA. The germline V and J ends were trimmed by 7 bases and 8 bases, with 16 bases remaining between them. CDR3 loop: CASNFGVGGTQYF. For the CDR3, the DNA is TGTGCCAGCAACTTTGGGGTCGGTGGTACGCAGTATTTT.

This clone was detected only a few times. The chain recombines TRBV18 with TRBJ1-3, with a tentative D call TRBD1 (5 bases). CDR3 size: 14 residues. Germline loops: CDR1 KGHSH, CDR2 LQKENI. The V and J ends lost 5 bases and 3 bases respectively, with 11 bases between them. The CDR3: CASSVGADGNTIYF. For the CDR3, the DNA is TGTGCCAGCTCAGTTGGGGCAGATGGAAACACCATATATTTT.

CDR3 in amino acids: CASSRDGYEQYF. DNA of the CDR3: TGCGCCAGCAGTCGTGATGGATACGAGCAGTACTTC. The chain has TRBV5-1 and TRBJ2-7; D unclear. The CDR3 has 12 amino acids. CDR1 SGHRS and CDR2 YFSETQ come from the germline V gene. Trimming took 5 bases from V and 4 from J, leaving 10 bases between them.

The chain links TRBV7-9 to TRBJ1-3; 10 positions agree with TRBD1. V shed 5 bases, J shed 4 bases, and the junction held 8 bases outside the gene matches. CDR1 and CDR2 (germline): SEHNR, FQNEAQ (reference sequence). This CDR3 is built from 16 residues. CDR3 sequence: CASSAGQGLVGNTIYF. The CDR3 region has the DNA TGTGCCAGCAGCGCGGGACAGGGGTTAGTCGGAAACACCATATATTTT.

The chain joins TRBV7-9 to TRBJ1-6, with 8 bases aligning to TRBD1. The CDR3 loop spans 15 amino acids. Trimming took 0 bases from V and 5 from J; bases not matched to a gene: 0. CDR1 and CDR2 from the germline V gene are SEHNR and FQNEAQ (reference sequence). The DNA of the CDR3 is TGTGCCAGCAGCTTAGCGGACAGGGATAATTCACCCCTCCACTTT. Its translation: CASSLADRDNSPLHF.

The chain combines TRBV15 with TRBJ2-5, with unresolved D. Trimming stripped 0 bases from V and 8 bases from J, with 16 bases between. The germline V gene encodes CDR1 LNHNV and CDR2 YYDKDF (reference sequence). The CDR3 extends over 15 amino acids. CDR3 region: CATSRDLYPAPTQYF. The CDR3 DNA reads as TGTGCCACCAGCAGAGATCTCTATCCGGCCCCAACCCAGTACTTC.

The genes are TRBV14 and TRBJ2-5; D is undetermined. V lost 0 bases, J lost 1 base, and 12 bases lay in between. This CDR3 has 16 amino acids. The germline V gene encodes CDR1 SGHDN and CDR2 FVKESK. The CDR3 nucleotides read TGTGCCAGCAGCCAAGATGGACCCTACCGCCAAGAGACCCAGTACTTC. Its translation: CASSQDGPYRQETQYF.

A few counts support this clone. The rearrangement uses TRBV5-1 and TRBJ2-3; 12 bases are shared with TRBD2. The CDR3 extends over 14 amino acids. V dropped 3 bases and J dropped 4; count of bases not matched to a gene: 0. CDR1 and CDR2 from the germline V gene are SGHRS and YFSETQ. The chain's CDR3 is CASSSSGGADTQYF. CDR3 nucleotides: TGCGCCAGCAGCTCTAGCGGGGGGGCAGATACGCAGTATTTT.

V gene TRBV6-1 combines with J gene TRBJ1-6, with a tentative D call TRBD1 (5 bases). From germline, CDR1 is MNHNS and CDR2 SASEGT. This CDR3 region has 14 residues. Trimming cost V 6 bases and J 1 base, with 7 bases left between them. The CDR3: CASRGGSYNSPLHF. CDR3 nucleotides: TGTGCCAGCAGGGGGGGGTCCTATAATTCACCCCTCCACTTT.

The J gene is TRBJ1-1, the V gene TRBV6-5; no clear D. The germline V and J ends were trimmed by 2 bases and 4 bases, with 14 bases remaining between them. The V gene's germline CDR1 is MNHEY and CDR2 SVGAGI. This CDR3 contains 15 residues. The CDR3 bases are TGTGCCAGCAGTTACAGGGTAGTCTCCCCCACTGAAGCTTTCTTT. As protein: CASSYRVVSPTEAFF.